This is a list of T cell receptor beta chains from one sample in a study of cytomegalovirus exposure and HLA in healthy donors. Using immunoSEQ multiplex PCR, the repertoire was profiled, and TCRdb retains in-frame clones only, with some absent. Of approximately 160,000 clones listed, 84% are singletons. Material: PBMCs. The receptors stem from a girl between 5 and 17 years old in good health and CMV-seropositive. Both conserved end residues are part of each CDR3. D genes are given only for firm matches. Clone size is given for some rows only: seen once, a few or many times, or a class if the clone is expanded.

>TRBJ1-2|TRBD1|TRBV13|.
CASSLTGTGGYTSNYGYTF
TGTGCCAGCAGCTTAACCGGGACAGGGGGTTATACTTCTAACTATGGCTACACCTTC
>TRBJ2-7|TRBD1|TRBV5-1|.
CASSYRQGQGEQYF
TGCGCCAGCAGCTACCGACAGGGACAGGGCGAGCAGTACTTC
>TRBJ2-2|.|TRBV7-8|.
CASSWGVGSTGELFF
TGTGCCAGCAGTTGGGGTGTAGGGAGCACCGGGGAGCTGTTTTTT
>TRBJ1-4|TRBD1|TRBV9|.
CASSVGAQGVEKLFF
TGTGCCAGCAGCGTAGGGGCACAGGGGGTTGAAAAACTGTTTTTT
>TRBJ2-2|.|TRBV6-4|.
CASSDSRFTGELFF
TGTGCCAGCAGTGATTCCCGGTTCACCGGGGAGCTGTTTTTT
>TRBJ2-1|TRBD1|TRBV18|.
CASSPGQGVNEQFF
TGTGCCAGCTCACCAGGACAGGGAGTCAATGAGCAGTTCTTC
>TRBJ2-2|.|TRBV12-5|once
CASGSVTGELFF
TGTGCTAGTGGTTCAGTCACCGGGGAGCTGTTTTTT
>TRBJ2-5|.|TRBV5-1|.
CASSLPKETQYF
TGCGCCAGCAGCTTGCCCAAAGAGACCCAGTACTTC
>TRBJ1-1|TRBD1|TRBV11-3|.
CASSPNHRGPNTEAFF
TGTGCCAGCAGCCCTAACCACAGGGGCCCTAACACTGAAGCTTTCTTT
>TRBJ2-3|TRBD1|TRBV4-2|.
CASSQEAGTGTDTQYF
TGTGCCAGCAGCCAAGAGGCAGGGACAGGCACAGATACGCAGTATTTT
>TRBJ2-3|TRBD1|TRBV27|.
CASGLPDGDRDTQYF
TGTGCCAGCGGACTCCCTGATGGGGACAGGGATACGCAGTATTTT
>TRBJ1-2|.|TRBV6-6|.
CASSYVADGYTF
TGTGCCAGCAGTTACGTGGCAGATGGCTACACCTTC
>TRBJ2-2|.|TRBV14|.
CASSLQGYTGELFF
TGTGCCAGCAGCCTACAGGGTTACACCGGGGAGCTGTTTTTT
>TRBJ1-1|.|TRBV9|.
CASSPRGAWMNTEAFF
TGTGCCAGCTCACCACGGGGGGCGTGGATGAACACTGAAGCTTTCTTT
>TRBJ1-2|.|TRBV4-1|few
CASSQPRRGSGYGYTF
TGCGCCAGCAGCCAGCCCCGGCGGGGGTCTGGCTATGGCTACACCTTC
>TRBJ1-1|TRBD1|TRBV7-9|.
CASSPGQILNTEAFF
TGTGCCAGCAGCCCGGGACAGATACTGAACACTGAAGCTTTCTTT
>TRBJ2-4|.|TRBV12-5|few
CASGLPHREQYF
TGTGCTAGTGGTTTGCCTCACCGGGAACAGTACTTC
>TRBJ2-2|TRBD1|TRBV28|.
CASNSYRDRGRVGELFF
TGTGCCAGCAACTCGTACCGGGACAGGGGGCGGGTCGGGGAGCTGTTTTTT
>TRBJ2-7|TRBD1|TRBV5-8|.
CASSLGTASTYEQYF
TGTGCCAGCAGCTTAGGGACAGCCTCCACCTACGAGCAGTACTTC
>TRBJ2-7|TRBD1|TRBV10-2|.
CASRQWDRGFYEQYF
TGCGCCAGCAGGCAATGGGACAGGGGATTCTACGAGCAGTACTTC
>TRBJ1-2|.|TRBV6-6|.
CASSLLTVSYGYTF
TGTGCCAGCAGTTTACTGACAGTCAGCTATGGCTACACCTTC
>TRBJ1-1|.|TRBV30|.
CALTNTEAFF
TGTGCCCTAACGAACACTGAAGCTTTCTTT
>TRBJ1-1|.|TRBV30|.
CAWSARRGSPEAFF
TGTGCCTGGAGTGCGCGGCGGGGTTCGCCTGAAGCTTTCTTT
>TRBJ2-7|.|TRBV28|.
CASSWGLQRYEQYF
TGTGCCAGCAGTTGGGGGCTCCAGCGCTACGAGCAGTACTTC
>TRBJ2-2|.|TRBV11-2|.
CASSRGNTGELFF
TGTGCCAGCAGTCGAGGAAACACCGGGGAGCTGTTTTTT
>TRBJ2-7|.|TRBV7-3|.
CASSLKCRVSYEQYF
TGTGCCAGCAGCTTAAAGTGCAGGGTGTCCTACGAGCAGTACTTC
>TRBJ1-2|.|TRBV29-1|.
CSESYGYTF
TGCAGCGAGAGCTATGGCTACACCTTC
>TRBJ2-7|.|TRBV5-4|.
CASSRGTTTYEQYF
TGTGCCAGCTCTAGGGGAACTACAACCTACGAGCAGTACTTC
>TRBJ2-5|TRBD2|TRBV7-2|.
CASSLASSGGAETQYF
TGTGCCAGCAGCTTGGCGTCTAGCGGGGGGGCCGAGACCCAGTACTTC
>TRBJ1-3|.|TRBV7-9|.
CASSTNGNTIYF
TGTGCCAGCAGTACAAACGGAAACACCATATATTTT
>TRBJ2-3|.|TRBV7-9|.
CASSLQKPRTDTQYF
TGTGCCAGCAGCTTACAGAAACCCCGCACAGATACGCAGTATTTT
>TRBJ2-7|TRBD1|TRBV5-1|few
CASSFTGDYEQYF
TGCGCCAGCAGCTTTACAGGGGATTACGAGCAGTACTTC
>TRBJ2-5|.|TRBV2|.
CASSDARGWGETQYF
TGTGCCAGCAGTGACGCCAGGGGCTGGGGAGAGACCCAGTACTTC
>TRBJ2-7|TRBD1|TRBV7-6|.
CASSLTTLRQGIYEQYF
TGTGCCAGCAGCCTGACTACACTTCGACAGGGCATCTACGAGCAGTACTTC
>TRBJ2-2|TRBD2|TRBV4-2|.
CASSPGTSGGANTGELFF
TGTGCCAGCAGCCCGGGAACTAGCGGGGGGGCTAACACCGGGGAGCTGTTTTTT
>TRBJ1-2|.|TRBV11-3|.
CASGNNSNYGYTF
TGTGCCAGCGGTAACAATTCTAACTATGGCTACACCTTC